The clone carrying this T cell receptor (beta chain) was seen many times. Its antigen is not known. Each person with ophthalmopathy scored at least 3 on the Clinical Activity Score, reached NOSPECS grade 4 or higher, and had been ill under 3 months. Diagnosis relied on clinical symptoms, serum thyroxine and TRAb, thyroid ultrasound and orbital computed tomography. Template material for amplifying TCR beta CDR3 regions consisted of RNA transcripts. TCR CDR3 underwent first-round RT-PCR with the HTBI primer set. Using its own MiXCR run on the multiplex PCR reads, TCRdb lists one record per CDR3 protein. The repertoire has some 570,000 distinct CDR3 sequences, under 20% of them found once; the top ten carry 17%. Germline V gene data show CDR1 as SGHAT and CDR2 as FQDESV (reference sequence). The CDR3 runs 15 residues. V was pared by 6 bases and J by 0 bases, with 5 bases of the junction left unmatched.

The sample belongs to a study of T cells in Graves' hyperthyroidism and ophthalmopathy. Points from the study as a whole: Blood also contained most expanded thyroid clonotypes above 0.001.

Sequenced sample: blood. This clonotype originated in a woman under 30 with Graves' ophthalmopathy. The V and J genes are TRBV11-1 and TRBJ2-5; 9 bases fit TRBD2. The chain's CDR3 is CASRRLAANQETQYF. CDR3 DNA: TGTGCCAGCAGAAGACTAGCGGCTAACCAAGAGACCCAGTACTTC.